A selection of T cell receptor beta chains follows, all from one sample in a study of CD8 T cells in Susac syndrome. MiXCR, applied by TCRdb to the immunoSEQ multiplex PCR reads, yields one record per CDR3 protein. The profile shows approximately 150,000 distinct CDR3 sequences, 94% of them singletons. The sample consisted of CD4+ T cells from PBMCs. The receptors shown here come from a human donor in good health. Each CDR3 is given with its conserved first and last residue. The D gene is left open where the match is weak.

D gene,V gene,CDR3 protein
NA,TRBV29-1,CSVDRYGYTF
NA,TRBV2,CASSLKGGYLYGYTF
NA,TRBV2,CASKQAINEKLFF
NA,TRBV19,CASSIGRGNTEAFF
TRBD1,TRBV3-1,CASSQGRRGRGRTEAFF
TRBD1,TRBV7-2,CASSEDRVKGYTF
NA,TRBV28,CASILDRSTDTQYF
NA,TRBV25-1,CASTSPGAYGYTF
TRBD1,TRBV2,CASSVMGQPNYEQYF
TRBD2,TRBV9,CASSVSGRGTGELFF
TRBD1,TRBV19,CASSMTAGGTYGYTF
NA,TRBV2,CASSEDTTDTQYF
NA,TRBV12-3/TRBV12-4,CASSLRRQQETQYF
TRBD2,TRBV18,CASSPPGTSGHTDTQYF
NA,TRBV19,CASSGAGVFKNIQYF
TRBD1,TRBV10-3,CAIRGTGNNQPQHF
TRBD2,TRBV4-1,CASSQDPAGVTGELFF
NA,TRBV7-8,CASSRTGGYYEQYF
TRBD2,TRBV27,CASSRGLAGGETQYF
TRBD2,TRBV9,CASSVVREGRADTQYF
NA,TRBV5-1,CASSLAGANTGELFF
NA,TRBV18,CASSPPAGVSYNEQFF
NA,TRBV27,CASSLYQLNTEAFF
NA,TRBV6-6,CASSYESDTQYF
TRBD1,TRBV28,CASSLPGQGFRTQYF
NA,TRBV5-1,CASSLAGSAGGIQYF